A selection of T cell receptor beta chains follows, all from one sample in a study of blood T cell repertoires in COVID-19. Profiled with immunoSEQ multiplex PCR; TCRdb holds only in-frame clones, not every one. The repertoire holds 150,000 to 200,000 clones, with about 86% as singletons. Material for sequencing was peripheral blood. These receptors all stem from an older woman with COVID-19, enrolled during active disease. Both conserved end residues are part of each CDR3. Fields, in order: D gene, clone size, J gene, V gene, CDR3 protein, CDR3 DNA. D genes are given only for firm matches. Clone size is not always given. Where it is, it says once, few, many or a class for expanded clones.

>-|-|TRBJ2-5|TRBV3-1/TRBV3-2
CASSIQETQYF
TGTGCCAGCAGCATACAAGAGACCCAGTACTTC
>-|-|TRBJ1-6|TRBV6-5
CASRRGFRSPLHF
TGTGCCAGCAGGAGGGGGTTTCGTTCACCCCTCCACTTT
>TRBD2|-|TRBJ2-3|TRBV7-3
CASSLSSGSSDTQYF
TGTGCCAGCAGCTTGTCCAGCGGGAGTTCAGATACGCAGTATTTT
>-|-|TRBJ2-1|TRBV7-6
CASSLIQAASEQFF
TGTGCCAGCAGCTTAATACAGGCGGCCAGTGAGCAGTTCTTC
>-|-|TRBJ2-7|TRBV19
CASSIGDTATEQYF
TGTGCCAGTAGTATCGGGGACACGGCGACCGAGCAGTACTTC
>TRBD2|-|TRBJ2-7|TRBV5-1
CASSAGLAGVYEQYF
TGCGCCAGCAGCGCCGGACTAGCGGGGGTCTACGAGCAGTACTTC
>-|few|TRBJ1-1|TRBV9
CASSALMQNTEAFF
TGTGCCAGCAGCGCCCTAATGCAGAACACTGAAGCTTTCTTT
>-|-|TRBJ2-2|TRBV28
CASRRGLETYTGELFF
TGTGCCAGCAGACGGGGACTCGAGACTTACACCGGGGAGCTGTTTTTT
>TRBD1|few|TRBJ2-7|TRBV5-1
CASSLEGTGLYEQYF
TGCGCCAGCAGCTTGGAAGGGACAGGGCTCTACGAGCAGTACTTC
>TRBD1|-|TRBJ2-2|TRBV7-7
CASSSRIQGALAGELFF
TGTGCTAGCAGCTCGCGTATACAGGGGGCGCTTGCCGGGGAGCTGTTTTTT
>-|-|TRBJ1-3|TRBV27
CASSTKHPGNSGNTIYF
TGTGCCAGCAGTACTAAGCATCCCGGGAACTCTGGAAACACCATATATTTT
>-|once|TRBJ1-5|TRBV15
CATNSGEGGNQPQHF
TGTGCCACCAACTCAGGGGAGGGTGGCAATCAGCCCCAGCATTTT
>-|once|TRBJ1-2|TRBV28
CASSFSLNYGYTF
TGTGCCAGCAGTTTCTCCCTTAACTATGGCTACACCTTC
>-|-|TRBJ1-4|TRBV5-1
CASSLDPLAQVDRKLFF
TGCGCCAGCAGCTTGGATCCTTTAGCACAGGTAGACCGAAAACTGTTTTTT
>-|-|TRBJ2-5|TRBV5-6
CASRGVLGTQETQYF
TGTGCCAGCAGGGGGGTTTTGGGGACTCAAGAGACCCAGTACTTC
>-|-|TRBJ2-7|TRBV6-2/TRBV6-3
CASSYSGQGSYEQYF
TGTGCCAGCAGTTACTCGGGGCAGGGGAGTTACGAGCAGTACTTC
>-|few|TRBJ2-1|TRBV5-1
CASQTFTGNNEQFF
TGCGCCAGCCAAACGTTTACAGGGAACAATGAGCAGTTCTTC
>-|-|TRBJ1-5|TRBV7-8
CASSYFYQLHQPQHF
TGTGCCAGCAGCTATTTTTATCAACTACATCAGCCCCAGCATTTT
>TRBD1|-|TRBJ1-4|TRBV28
CASSPRTGGNEKLFF
TGTGCCAGCAGTCCCCGGACAGGGGGAAATGAAAAACTGTTTTTT
>-|-|TRBJ1-3|TRBV5-1
CASSLAGVESGNTIYF
TGCGCCAGCAGCTTGGCAGGGGTGGAATCTGGAAACACCATATATTTT
>-|once|TRBJ1-1|TRBV3-1/TRBV3-2
CASSQGRSTEAFF
TGTGCCAGCAGCCAAGGTAGGAGCACTGAAGCTTTCTTT
>-|-|TRBJ1-1|TRBV6-5
CASSTLTRETEAFF
TGTGCCAGCAGTACCCTAACGAGGGAAACTGAAGCTTTCTTT